The 23 T cell receptor beta chains in this list originate from one sample, sequenced in a study of early T cells in non-severe SARS-CoV-2 infection (dated by TCRdb to the early 2020s). The method was 5' RACE. TCRdb names NextSeq 500 as the instrument used. In-frame beta chains were kept once TCRdb had trimmed the public reads at Q25 with fastp and called clones with MiXCR. A single entry per CDR3 protein holds the most common genes and DNA from its merged rows. This sample gives some 35,000 distinct CDR3 sequences in total; just under 4% of them show up just once. About 9.1% of the sample lies in the top ten. Material for sequencing was whole blood. These receptors all come from an adult who was a healthcare worker with PCR-confirmed SARS-CoV-2 infection or an uninfected control (not recorded which).

This clonotype was recorded many times. The chain links TRBV20-1 to TRBJ2-3; 9 bases are shared with TRBD1. The CDR3 has 14 amino acids. The germline gives CDR1 DFQATT, CDR2 SNEGSKA (reference sequence). J lost 3 bases, V lost 3 bases, and 4 bases had no gene match. The DNA for the CDR3 is TGCAGTGCTAGGGACAGGGGAAGGACAGATACGCAGTATTTT. Its protein is CSARDRGRTDTQYF.

This clonotype was recorded many times. At one end, the junction sequence differs from germline, possibly due to a read error. The gene calls are TRBV10-1 and TRBJ2-1; D might be TRBD2 (5 bases). Per germline, CDR1 WNHNN and CDR2 SYGVQD (reference sequence). The CDR3 contains 14 residues. The CDR3: CASSKFSPPSGEIF. The CDR3 nucleotides read TGCGCCAGCAGTAAGTTCTCCCCCCCCTCCGGGGAGATCTTC.

Many counts were recorded for this clonotype. The chain couples TRBV5-6 to TRBJ1-4, with 7 nucleotides matching TRBD1. CDR1 is SGHDT, CDR2 YYEEEE, per germline. V lost 2 bases, J lost 3 bases, and 10 bases stayed unmatched. The CDR3 sequence is 17 residues long. CDR3 loop: CASSFLGGGGSNEKLFF. For the CDR3, the DNA is TGTGCCAGCAGCTTTTTAGGAGGGGGCGGTTCTAATGAAAAACTGTTTTTT.

This clonotype was recorded at least ten times. Here the CDR3 reads CSARDVRNNEQFF. CDR3 nucleotides: TGCAGTGCTAGAGATGTTCGAAACAATGAGCAGTTCTTC. V usage is TRBV20-1 and J usage is TRBJ2-1; D gene ambiguous. The V end lost 0 bases, the J end lost 5 bases, and 8 bases lay between the germline ends. The CDR3 extends over 13 amino acids. CDR1 DFQATT and CDR2 SNEGSKA come from the germline V gene (reference sequence).

This clonotype has at least ten counts. The CDR3, as DNA: TGTGCCAGCGGGGGACTAGCAGCCTACGAGCAGTACTTC. Its protein is CASGGLAAYEQYF. V gene TRBV28 combines with J gene TRBJ2-7, with 9 bases aligning to TRBD2. The germline V gene has CDR1 MDHEN and CDR2 SYDVKM. The V gene end was trimmed by 8 bases and the J gene end by 2 bases; junction bases not matched to a gene: 4. The CDR3 consists of 13 residues.

This clonotype was found many times. V and J are TRBV20-1 and TRBJ2-7; 9 bases match TRBD1. The CDR3 runs to 13 residues. CDR1 DFQATT and CDR2 SNEGSKA come from the germline V gene (reference sequence). With 3 bases clipped from V and 3 bases from J, the junction kept 3 bases outside the gene matches. As DNA, the CDR3 is TGCAGTGCTAGTGGGACAGGGATCTACGAGCAGTACTTC. It encodes CSASGTGIYEQYF.

This clonotype was observed many times. The chain carries TRBV7-9 and TRBJ2-1; D gene ambiguous. CDR3 size: 11 residues. The V gene's germline CDR1 is SEHNR and CDR2 FQNEAQ (reference sequence). V lost 4 bases and J lost 15, with 13 bases in between. The CDR3: CASSSTALWFF. CDR3 nucleotides: TGTGCCAGCAGCTCCACAGCTTTGTGGTTCTTC.

This clonotype is medium-sized in the sample. The chain employs TRBV5-1 and TRBJ2-7; D is perhaps TRBD2 (5 bases). This CDR3 contains 13 residues. V was shortened by 4 bases and J by 0 bases, with 8 bases between the two germline ends. CDR1 and CDR2 from the germline V gene are SGHRS and YFSETQ. The CDR3 loop is CASSRGDSYEQYV. Here the CDR3 DNA reads TGCGCCAGCAGCCGGGGTGACTCCTACGAGCAGTACGTC.

This clonotype was counted many times. The chain links TRBV5-6 to TRBJ2-1, with 11 bases lining up with TRBD2. V was pared by 4 bases and J by 10 bases, with 4 bases of the junction left unmatched. This CDR3 has 13 amino acids. Germline CDR1 is SGHDT and CDR2 is YYEEEE. CDR3 DNA sequence: TGTGCCAGCAGCCCGACTAGCGGGACGGAGCAGTTCTTC. It yields the protein CASSPTSGTEQFF.

This clonotype was counted many times. V and J are TRBV27 and TRBJ2-1, with a tentative D call TRBD2 (6 bases). The V and J ends lost 5 bases and 0 bases respectively, with 14 bases between them. CDR3 length: 16 amino acids. Germline CDR1 MNHEY, CDR2 SMNVEV (reference sequence). CDR3 DNA: TGTGCCAGCAGTCCCGGGGACTCGTACTCCTACAATGAGCAGTTCTTC. Translation gives CASSPGDSYSYNEQFF.

V and J are TRBV20-1 and TRBJ2-1, with 8 positions matching TRBD1. Looked up from germline, CDR1 is DFQATT and CDR2 is SNEGSKA (reference sequence). The V and J ends lost 5 bases and 8 bases, in that order; junction bases with no gene match: 5. The CDR3 spans 12 residues. This CDR3 is CSALGQAHEQFF. The CDR3 nucleotides read TGCAGTGCTTTGGGACAGGCCCATGAGCAGTTCTTC.

The rearrangement uses TRBV27 and TRBJ2-1; 9 positions match TRBD1. The CDR3 contains 16 residues. Germline CDR1 MNHEY, CDR2 SMNVEV (reference sequence). V lost 3 bases to trimming and J lost 5 bases; unmatched junction nucleotides: 8. Here the CDR3 reads CASSFRGTGPDNEQFF. CDR3 sequence (DNA): TGTGCCAGCAGTTTTAGGGGGACAGGGCCCGACAATGAGCAGTTCTTC.

This clonotype has a count of ten or more. This rearrangement joins TRBV15 to TRBJ2-1; 11 nucleotides align to TRBD2. The ends lost 0 bases at V and 6 bases at J; junction bases unmatched: 10. Germline V gene sequence: CDR1 LNHNV, CDR2 YYDKDF (reference sequence). The CDR3 runs to 18 residues. The CDR3: CATSREISGRARGNEQFF. The CDR3 nucleotides are TGTGCCACCAGCAGAGAGATTAGCGGGAGGGCCCGGGGCAATGAGCAGTTCTTC.

This clonotype has a count of ten or more. The V and J genes are TRBV12-3 or TRBV12-4 and TRBJ2-7; 7 bases match TRBD1. The CDR3 runs to 12 residues. The junction had 5 bases not matched to a gene; V was cut back by 5 bases and J by 7 bases. CDR3 protein: CASSVDREEQYV. The CDR3 nucleotides read TGTGCCAGCAGTGTCGACAGGGAGGAGCAGTACGTC.

This clonotype appeared many times. The rearrangement links TRBV20-1 to TRBJ2-1, with 12 positions matching TRBD1. CDR1 and CDR2 (germline): DFQATT, SNEGSKA (reference sequence). The CDR3 has 16 amino acids. V lost 2 bases to trimming and J lost 7 bases; unmatched junction nucleotides: 9. DNA of the CDR3: TGCAGTGCTAGATTCGCGGGACAGGGGGCTAAGAATGAGCAGTTCTTC. This sequence encodes CSARFAGQGAKNEQFF.

This clonotype was counted many times. The chain carries TRBV11-2 and TRBJ2-1; the D gene is possibly TRBD2 (6 bases). Germline V gene lookup returns CDR1 SGHAT and CDR2 FQNNGV. Trimming stripped 4 bases from V and 9 bases from J, with 16 bases between. CDR3 length: 14 residues. This CDR3 reads CASSSPAAGPEQFF. CDR3 sequence (DNA): TGTGCCAGCAGCTCCCCCGCGGCGGGACCTGAGCAGTTCTTC. Full variable domain (remainder filled in from reference TRBV11-2 and TRBJ2-1): EAGVAQSPRYKIIEKRQSVAFWCNPISGHATLYWYQQILGQGPKLLIQFQNNGVVDDSQLPKDRFSAERLKGVDSTLKIQPAKLEDSAVYLCASSSPAAGPEQFFGPGTRLTVL.

Only a few counts were recorded for this clonotype. The rearrangement joins TRBV29-1 to TRBJ2-3; D possibly corresponds to TRBD2 (5 bases). This CDR3 has 12 amino acids. CDR1 is SQVTM, CDR2 ANQGSEA, per germline. The V gene lost 4 bases and the J gene lost 0 bases, with 5 bases spanning the gap. The CDR3 sequence is CSVGTSTDTQYF. The DNA of the CDR3 is TGCAGCGTTGGGACTAGCACAGATACGCAGTATTTT.

This clonotype has ten or more counts. The chain recombines TRBV6-4 with TRBJ2-2; no firm D call. The CDR3 contains 13 residues. The ends were cut back, 2 bases at V and 2 bases at J, with 3 bases in the middle. Per the germline V gene, CDR1 is MRHNA and CDR2 is SNTAGT. The CDR3 DNA follows: TGTGCCAGCAGTGACGAAAACACCGGGGAGCTGTTTTTT. Encoded protein: CASSDENTGELFF.

This clonotype was observed at least ten times. The chain joins TRBV2 to TRBJ1-1; TRBD1 aligns across 8 bases. V trimming: 6 bases; J trimming: 10 bases; junction bases outside the gene matches: 4. The germline gives CDR1 SNHLY, CDR2 FYNNEI. This CDR3 is built from 11 residues. Here the CDR3 DNA reads TGTGCCAGCAGGAACACAGGGGGAGCTTTCTTT. It codes for CASRNTGGAFF.

There are many counts of this clonotype. The chain joins TRBV7-3 to TRBJ2-6; 9 nucleotides match TRBD1. CDR3 length equals 17 residues. Germline V gene lookup returns CDR1 SGHTA and CDR2 FQGTGA. The V segment lost 3 bases and the J segment 2 bases; nucleotides outside the gene matches: 5. Written as DNA, the CDR3 is TGTGCCAGCAGCTTGGGTGGGACAGGGACTGGGGCCAACGTCCTGACTTTC. The encoded protein is CASSLGGTGTGANVLTF.

There are many counts of this clonotype. This sequence joins TRBV28 and TRBJ2-7; 11 bases align to TRBD1. V was clipped by 7 bases and J by 3 bases; unmatched bases: 5. Germline V CDR1 and CDR2: MDHEN, SYDVKM. The CDR3 totals 14 residues. CDR3 in amino acids: CASKTGTGGYEQYF. CDR3 DNA: TGTGCCAGCAAGACGGGGACAGGGGGCTACGAGCAGTACTTC.

This clonotype came up a few times. CDR3 nucleotide sequence: TGTGCCAGCAGCTTCCGGAAGACGTACGAGCAGTACGTC. Amino acids: CASSFRKTYEQYV. The chain is built from TRBV5-6 and TRBJ2-7; D remains unclear. The germline V and J ends were trimmed by 2 bases and 4 bases, with 10 bases remaining between them. The germline V gene encodes CDR1 SGHDT and CDR2 YYEEEE. CDR3 size: 13 residues.

This clonotype was counted ten times or more. The CDR3 loop reads CASSYSSGSSYEQYF. The CDR3 bases are TGTGCCAGCAGTTACTCTAGCGGGAGCTCCTACGAGCAGTACTTC. J is TRBJ2-7 and V is TRBV6-5; 9 nucleotides match TRBD2. This CDR3 spans 15 amino acids. The ends lost 0 bases at V and 0 bases at J; junction bases unmatched: 0. CDR1 MNHEY and CDR2 SVGAGI come from the germline V gene.